The T cell receptor beta chain under discussion was sequenced for a study of blood T cell repertoires in COVID-19. Study-wide background: Sample material is recorded as cDNA or gDNA derived from T cells, B-cell-depleted T cells, or PBMCs.

Some clones are missing from TCRdb's copy, which holds only in-frame ones; the method was immunoSEQ multiplex PCR. Among about 380,000 clones, more than 65% were seen once, and the ten largest hold around 1.1%. J lost 4 bases, V lost 10 bases, and 11 bases had no gene match. Germline CDR1 MNHEY, CDR2 SVGAGI. The length of the CDR3 is 14 residues. The sample comprised peripheral blood. The chain has TRBV6-5 and TRBJ2-3; 7 bases map to TRBD2. The source is a human donor with acute or convalescent COVID-19. The donor label of this sample is uncertain. CDR3 protein: CATKRGIQADTQYF. CDR3 sequence (DNA): TGTGCCACTAAGCGGGGCATTCAGGCAGATACGCAGTATTTT.